The 26 T cell receptor beta chains below come from one sample, sequenced in a study of high-grade serous ovarian cancer treatment subgroups. Tumor tissue was taken before any definitive surgery or chemotherapy was given. Assay used: immunoSEQ multiplex PCR; TCRdb lists only in-frame clones, some missing. Here the sample spans more than 35,000 clones, 79% being singletons. The sample taken for sequencing was tumor tissue. The receptors shown here come from a human donor with high-grade serous ovarian cancer.

This clone was detected only a few times. The chain employs TRBV5-6 and TRBJ2-7; 9 bases are a match to TRBD2. Germline lookup yields CDR1 SGHDT and CDR2 YYEEEE. CDR3 length: 15 amino acids. J lost 2 bases, V lost 3 bases, and 6 bases had no gene match. This chain's CDR3 is CASSYGLASTYEQYF. CDR3 coding DNA: TGTGCCAGCAGCTACGGACTAGCGAGCACCTACGAGCAGTACTTC. Variable domain in full (rest from reference TRBV5-6 and TRBJ2-7): DAGVTQSPTHLIKTRGQQVTLRCSPKSGHDTVSWYQQALGQGPQFIFQYYEEEERQRGNFPDRFSGHQFPNYSSELNVNALLLGDSALYLCASSYGLASTYEQYFGPGTRLTVT.

The rearrangement links TRBV6-6 to TRBJ1-5; D not certain. V was cut by 2 bases and J by 1 base, with 6 bases left in between. The CDR3 consists of 14 residues. Germline V gene sequence: CDR1 MNHNY, CDR2 SVGAGI (reference sequence). In nucleotides, the CDR3 is TGTGCCAGCAGTTACGGTGGGAGCAATCAGCCCCAGCATTTT. Amino acids: CASSYGGSNQPQHF.

This rearrangement joins TRBV19 to TRBJ2-7, with 8 bases aligning to TRBD1. Germline CDR1 reads LNHDA; CDR2 reads SQIVND (reference sequence). The CDR3 sequence is 15 residues long. J lost 8 bases, V lost 6 bases, and 15 bases had no gene match. CDR3 nucleotides: TGTGCCAGTAGCCTCGGACAGGGACAATTCCGCCAGCAGTACTTC. Protein sequence: CASSLGQGQFRQQYF.

The chain has TRBV5-6 and TRBJ2-7; D may be TRBD2 (5 bases). This CDR3 contains 13 residues. V gave up 1 base and J gave up 0 bases, with 5 bases separating them. The V gene's germline CDR1 is SGHDT and CDR2 YYEEEE. The CDR3 coding sequence is TGTGCCAGCAGCTTGCGGGGCTCCTACGAGCAGTACTTC. Protein: CASSLRGSYEQYF.

The chain recombines TRBV6-6 with TRBJ1-1; 10 bases agree with TRBD1. Unmatched junction bases numbered 3, after V lost 7 bases and J lost 1 base. The CDR3 loop spans 14 amino acids. Germline lookup yields CDR1 MNHNY and CDR2 SVGAGI (reference sequence). The CDR3 protein is CASKRDRGNTEAFF. CDR3 sequence (DNA): TGTGCCAGCAAGCGGGACAGGGGGAACACTGAAGCTTTCTTT.

The gene calls are TRBV7-2 and TRBJ2-7, with D possibly TRBD1 on 5 matching bases. The CDR3 loop spans 14 amino acids. Germline lookup yields CDR1 SGHTA and CDR2 FQGNSA. Trimming removed 2 bases at V and 6 bases at J, with 14 bases between. The CDR3: CASSLFGQPTEQYF. The CDR3 nucleotides read TGTGCCAGCAGCTTATTTGGACAACCCACCGAGCAGTACTTC.

The V call is TRBV29-1, the J call TRBJ1-1, with 8 bases that match TRBD1. This CDR3 has 13 amino acids. Looked up from germline, CDR1 is SQVTM and CDR2 is ANQGSEA. V dropped 4 bases and J dropped 2; count of bases not matched to a gene: 3. The CDR3 loop is CSVATGANTEAFF. The CDR3, as DNA: TGCAGCGTTGCGACAGGGGCTAACACTGAAGCTTTCTTT.

This clone was counted only a few times. The J gene is TRBJ1-2, the V gene TRBV6-5; D remains unclear. V lost 4 bases and J lost 7, with 13 bases in between. This CDR3 contains 13 residues. The V gene's germline CDR1 is MNHEY and CDR2 SVGAGI. CDR3 nucleotide sequence: TGTGCCAGCAGTTCTCTGCGGAGCGCTGGCTACACCTTC. It is translated as CASSSLRSAGYTF.

The chain combines TRBV5-1 with TRBJ1-1, with D hard to call. Looked up from germline, CDR1 is SGHRS and CDR2 is YFSETQ. The germline V and J ends were trimmed by 5 bases and 0 bases, with 5 bases remaining between them. The CDR3 is 12 residues long. CDR3 nucleotides: TGCGCCAGCAGGTTGCTGAACACTGAAGCTTTCTTT. The encoded protein is CASRLLNTEAFF.

This chain joins TRBV9 and TRBJ2-1, with D unclear. The V end was cut by 2 bases, the J end by 8 bases, with 5 bases between. Germline CDR1 SGDLS, CDR2 YYNGEE. The CDR3 sequence is 11 residues long. This CDR3 is CASSVGYEQFF. The DNA of the CDR3 is TGTGCCAGCAGCGTGGGGTATGAGCAGTTCTTC.

This CDR3 reads CASSTDRGGETQYF. Here the CDR3 DNA reads TGTGCCAGCAGTACGGACAGGGGGGGAGAGACCCAGTACTTC. This chain uses TRBV2 with TRBJ2-5; TRBD1 agrees at 10 bases. The CDR3 runs 14 residues. V lost 5 bases, J lost 4 bases, and 4 bases stayed unmatched. Germline CDR1 reads SNHLY; CDR2 reads FYNNEI.

This chain links TRBV7-2 with TRBJ1-5; D unclear. The length of the CDR3 is 15 residues. CDR1 is SGHTA, CDR2 FQGNSA, per germline. V was cut by 2 bases and J by 5 bases, with 13 bases left in between. The CDR3 nucleotides are TGTGCCAGCAGCTTATATTCGGGATTGGATCAGCCCCAGCATTTT. Amino acid sequence: CASSLYSGLDQPQHF.

The chain employs TRBV6-5 and TRBJ2-7; TRBD2 is a possible D gene (5 bases). The ends were cut back, 6 bases at V and 0 bases at J, with 12 bases in the middle. CDR1 and CDR2 (germline): MNHEY, SVGAGI. The CDR3 has 14 amino acids. The CDR3 sequence is CASSPDEGSYEQYF. The CDR3 coding sequence is TGTGCCAGCAGCCCCGACGAGGGCTCCTACGAGCAGTACTTC.

The count of this clone is one. The chain combines TRBV27 with TRBJ2-7; no clear D gene. Germline loops: CDR1 MNHEY, CDR2 SMNVEV (reference sequence). The CDR3 extends over 13 amino acids. V was cut by 7 bases and J by 5 bases, with 15 bases left in between. CDR3 nucleotide sequence: TGTGCCAGCACCAGGTTTTCAGGTAACGAGCAGTACTTC. Its translation: CASTRFSGNEQYF.

The rearrangement uses TRBV30 and TRBJ2-1; no clear D. CDR1 GTSNPN and CDR2 SVGIG come from the germline V gene (reference sequence). Trimming pared 2 bases from V and 10 bases from J, leaving 9 bases between. CDR3 length equals 11 residues. The CDR3 DNA is TGTGCCTGGAGTCTCGGTTCCGAGCAGTTCTTC. Protein product: CAWSLGSEQFF.

V usage is TRBV29-1 and J usage is TRBJ1-1; unclear D gene. The CDR3 length is 18 residues. Per the germline V gene, CDR1 is SQVTM and CDR2 is ANQGSEA. With 6 bases removed from V and 2 bases from J, the gap between germline ends came to 28 bases. The CDR3 DNA is TGCAGCGTCGACTTTATACCACACCCCGGACGGACCAACACTGAAGCTTTCTTT. Residues: CSVDFIPHPGRTNTEAFF.

This clone showed up just a few times. The chain is built from TRBV25-1 and TRBJ2-2, with 10 bases aligning to TRBD1. This CDR3 contains 14 residues. With 8 bases clipped from V and 3 bases from J, the junction kept 3 bases outside the gene matches. Germline V gene data show CDR1 as MGHDK and CDR2 as SYGVNS. The CDR3 region is CASGGQGDTGELFF. The CDR3 DNA follows: TGTGCCAGCGGTGGACAGGGGGACACCGGGGAGCTGTTTTTT. The full variable domain, rest sourced from reference TRBV25-1 and TRBJ2-2, is EADIYQTPRYLVIGTGKKITLECSQTMGHDKMYWYQQDPGMELHLIHYSYGVNSTEKGDLSSESTVSRIRTEHFPLTLESARPSHTSQYLCASGGQGDTGELFFGEGSRLTVL.

This clone was found once. The chain joins TRBV28 to TRBJ2-7, with 9 bases that match TRBD2. The junction had 10 bases not matched to a gene; V was cut back by 8 bases and J by 2 bases. Germline CDR1 and CDR2: MDHEN and SYDVKM. The CDR3 spans 15 residues. The CDR3 DNA reads TGTGCCAGCTTGATTGGGGCTAGCGGGGCCTACGAGCAGTACTTC. The encoded protein is CASLIGASGAYEQYF.

This rearrangement joins TRBV6-1 to TRBJ2-6, with 7 bases matching TRBD1. This CDR3 region has 17 residues. The junction had 6 bases not matched to a gene; V was cut back by 4 bases and J by 0 bases. The V gene's germline CDR1 is MNHNS and CDR2 SASEGT. DNA of the CDR3: TGTGCCAGCAGTGCCCGGGACAGAAGCTCTGGGGCCAACGTCCTGACTTTC. The encoded protein is CASSARDRSSGANVLTF.

The chain has TRBV7-2 and TRBJ1-1; D remains unclear. CDR3 length: 13 amino acids. CDR1 and CDR2 (germline): SGHTA, FQGNSA. Trimming took off 0 bases at V and 5 bases at J, with 7 bases between the two ends. As DNA, the CDR3 is TGTGCCAGCAGCTTAGCGAAGGAAACTGAAGCTTTCTTT. Its protein product is CASSLAKETEAFF.

V usage is TRBV11-2 and J usage is TRBJ2-3; D is uncertain. V was shortened by 1 base and J by 2 bases, with 7 bases between the two germline ends. Looked up from germline, CDR1 is SGHAT and CDR2 is FQNNGV. CDR3 length equals 14 residues. CDR3 sequence reads: CASSLVHNTDTQYF. CDR3 coding DNA: TGTGCCAGCAGCTTAGTCCACAACACAGATACGCAGTATTTT.

V is TRBV27 and J is TRBJ2-7; a possible D gene is TRBD2 (5 bases). Trimming stripped 5 bases from V and 7 bases from J, with 15 bases between. The germline CDR1 and CDR2 sequences are MNHEY and SMNVEV (reference sequence). The CDR3 length is 13 residues. CDR3 sequence reads: CASSRGKGREQYF. CDR3 bases: TGTGCCAGCAGTCGGGGAAAGGGAAGGGAGCAGTACTTC.

The chain is built from TRBV11-2 and TRBJ2-5, with TRBD2 identical over 12 bases. J lost 2 bases, V lost 1 base, and 11 bases had no gene match. Germline assignment: CDR1 SGHAT and CDR2 FQNNGV. The CDR3 covers 19 residues. The CDR3 DNA sequence: TGTGCCAGCAGCTTAGGACAGTCACTAGCGGGAGGAGGGCAAGAGACCCAGTACTTC. Its protein is CASSLGQSLAGGGQETQYF.

V and J are TRBV19 and TRBJ1-4, with 8 positions matching TRBD1. CDR3 length: 17 amino acids. V trimming: 5 bases; J trimming: 7 bases; junction bases outside the gene matches: 15. Germline loops: CDR1 LNHDA, CDR2 SQIVND (reference sequence). This CDR3 reads CASSYRTGYGRGEKLFF. In DNA form, the CDR3 reads TGTGCCAGTAGTTACCGGACAGGGTATGGAAGGGGTGAAAAACTGTTTTTT.

CDR3 DNA sequence: TGTGCCAGCAGCTCCATGGATGAGCAGTTCTTC. Translating gives CASSSMDEQFF. The J gene is TRBJ2-1, the V gene TRBV11-3; D gene ambiguous. The CDR3 is made up of 11 amino acids. V gave up 4 bases and J gave up 8 bases, with 6 bases separating them. Germline CDR1 reads SGHNT; CDR2 reads YENEEA.

The chain links TRBV2 to TRBJ1-1; D is uncertain. The V gene lost 5 bases and the J gene lost 1 base, with 11 bases spanning the gap. Germline CDR1 and CDR2: SNHLY and FYNNEI. The CDR3 covers 14 residues. The chain's CDR3 is CASSYLWRNTEAFF. The CDR3, as DNA: TGTGCCAGCAGTTATTTGTGGAGGAACACTGAAGCTTTCTTT.